This TCR beta chain was sequenced during a study of graft-versus-host responses after intestinal transplantation. Study-wide results and caveats: Recipient marrow held GvH clones, some first seen in ileum or blood.

In regard to this clone: Its matching antigen is unknown.

CDR1 and CDR2 (germline): SGDLS, YYNGEE. CDR3 length: 15 amino acids. V was pared by 0 bases and J by 0 bases, with 7 bases between. Sequencing used immunoSEQ multiplex PCR; TCRdb keeps in-frame clones, though not all of them. This table has about 71,000 clones, roughly 94% appearing once. Material: unstimulated CD8+ T cells sorted from spleen or lymph node cells, obtained before intestinal transplant. This sequence originates from a human donor who received an intestinal transplant. V is TRBV9 and J is TRBJ2-1, with D hard to call. This CDR3 is CASSVELSSYNEQFF. CDR3 in DNA: TGTGCCAGCAGCGTAGAGCTTAGCTCCTACAATGAGCAGTTCTTC.